The 25 T cell receptor beta chains given below trace back to one sample, sequenced in a study of human T cells and chemical hapten exposure. TCRdb reprocessed the RACE reads via MiXCR and lists one record per CDR3 protein. The table shows around 110,000 distinct CDR3 sequences, with 11% occurring only once. Time point given: patch test 3, about 24 weeks after DPC sensitization. Specified treatment: therapeutic diphenylcyclopropenone sensitization with weekly scalp DPC. The sequencing used whole blood, collected in connection with sensitization to the hapten diphenylcyclopropenone (DPC). The receptors were gathered from a woman aged 50 to 60 with alopecia areata. Some clones in this sample may be carry-over from other donors' samples.

This clonotype was seen a few times. The rearrangement joins TRBV6-5 to TRBJ1-3; D unclear. Germline loops: CDR1 MNHEY, CDR2 SVGAGI. There are 12 residues in the CDR3. The V end was cut by 7 bases, the J end by 0 bases, with 4 bases between. Written as DNA, the CDR3 is TGTGCCAGCACGGGCTCTGGAAACACCATATATTTT. Protein sequence: CASTGSGNTIYF.

Only one count was recorded for this clonotype. The V call is TRBV5-1, the J call TRBJ2-7, with 16 bases aligning to TRBD2. V dropped 3 bases and J dropped 0; count of bases not matched to a gene: 6. Germline-derived CDR1 and CDR2 are SGHRS and YFSETQ. This CDR3 region has 18 residues. The CDR3 is CASSSGLAGGESSYEQYF. CDR3 coding DNA: TGCGCCAGCAGCTCGGGACTAGCGGGGGGGGAAAGCTCCTACGAGCAGTACTTC. Supplemented by reference TRBV5-1 and TRBJ2-7, the full variable domain reads KAGVTQTPRYLIKTRGQQVTLSCSPISGHRSVSWYQQTPGQGLQFLFEYFSETQRNKGNFPGRFSGRQFSNSRSEMNVSTLELGDSALYLCASSSGLAGGESSYEQYFGPGTRLTVT.

This clonotype was picked up a small number of times. V usage is TRBV7-9 and J usage is TRBJ2-7; no clear D. This CDR3 has 12 amino acids. The germline CDR1 and CDR2 sequences are SEHNR and FQNEAQ (reference sequence). Trimming stripped 1 base from V and 3 bases from J, with 4 bases between. CDR3 nucleotide sequence: TGTGCCAGCAGCTTAGACCACTACGAGCAGTACTTC. Translated: CASSLDHYEQYF.

V is TRBV20-1 and J is TRBJ2-3; the D is unclear. This CDR3 is 12 amino acids long. Looked up from germline, CDR1 is DFQATT and CDR2 is SNEGSKA (reference sequence). Trimming removed 5 bases from V and 1 base from J, with 7 bases in between. The CDR3 bases are TGCAGTGCTGACCCGGGCACAGATACGCAGTATTTT. It codes for CSADPGTDTQYF.

A few counts support this clonotype. The rearrangement links TRBV7-9 to TRBJ2-3; possible D gene TRBD2, 5 bases. CDR1 is SEHNR, CDR2 FQNEAQ, per germline (reference sequence). Trimming shortened V by 5 bases and J by 4 bases, and 16 bases separated the two germline ends. This CDR3 contains 15 residues. The DNA for the CDR3 is TGTGCCAGCAGCCCGGCTGTCGTCGGGGCAGATACGCAGTATTTT. Protein product: CASSPAVVGADTQYF.

This clonotype was detected a few times. The rearrangement joins TRBV2 to TRBJ2-2; the match to TRBD2 covers 8 bases. The CDR3 extends over 17 amino acids. V was pared by 3 bases and J by 2 bases, with 8 bases of the junction left unmatched. Germline V gives CDR1 SNHLY, CDR2 FYNNEI. The CDR3 DNA reads TGTGCCAGCAGTGATAGGGGGACTAGAAGAAACACCGGGGAGCTGTTTTTT. Its protein is CASSDRGTRRNTGELFF. Using reference TRBV2 and TRBJ2-2 for the parts outside the CDR3, the full variable domain is EPEVTQTPSHQVTQMGQEVILRCVPISNHLYFYWYRQILGQKVEFLVSFYNNEISEKSEIFDDQFSVERPDGSNFTLKIRSTKLEDSAMYFCASSDRGTRRNTGELFFGEGSRLTVL.

The sample holds a few counts of this clonotype. The chain links TRBV7-8 to TRBJ2-3; D unclear. The germline V gene has CDR1 SGHVS and CDR2 FQNEAQ. The CDR3 contains 17 residues. V was trimmed by 2 bases and J by 2 bases, leaving 17 bases between them. The CDR3 coding sequence is TGTGCCAGCAGCTTAATAGGTGGCAGGCTAGACACAGATACGCAGTATTTT. It is translated as CASSLIGGRLDTDTQYF.

This clonotype was found many times. This chain links TRBV20-1 with TRBJ2-1, with 10 nucleotides matching TRBD2. The trim removed 6 bases at V and 8 bases at J, leaving 7 bases unmatched. The CDR3 totals 13 residues. Germline assignment: CDR1 DFQATT and CDR2 SNEGSKA (reference sequence). Written as DNA, the CDR3 is TGCAGTGCCAGCGGGGGGGCCAGCGATGAGCAGTTCTTC. It encodes CSASGGASDEQFF.

This chain uses TRBV10-2 with TRBJ1-5; D unclear. V lost 3 bases and J 0 bases, leaving 9 bases between the germline ends. The CDR3 is made up of 15 amino acids. Germline CDR1 is WSHSY and CDR2 is SAAADI. This CDR3 is CASSDRPNSNQPQHF. For the CDR3, the DNA is TGCGCCAGCAGTGATCGACCGAATAGCAATCAGCCCCAGCATTTT.

This clonotype showed up just a few times. V and J are TRBV12-3 or TRBV12-4 and TRBJ1-2, with D tentatively TRBD1 (6 bases). The ends were cut back, 5 bases at V and 4 bases at J, with 11 bases in the middle. The CDR3 has 13 residues. This CDR3 is CASSPDRFYGYTF. CDR3 nucleotide sequence: TGTGCCAGCAGTCCCGACAGGTTCTATGGCTACACCTTC.

This clonotype was seen many times. V gene TRBV7-9 combines with J gene TRBJ2-2, with unresolved D. The V end was cut by 5 bases, the J end by 3 bases, with 7 bases between. Germline CDR1 and CDR2: SEHNR and FQNEAQ (reference sequence). The CDR3 sequence is 13 residues long. The chain's CDR3 is CASSDYYTGELFF. The CDR3 nucleotides are TGTGCCAGCAGCGATTACTACACCGGGGAGCTGTTTTTT.

This clonotype came up a few times. This chain links TRBV27 with TRBJ1-5; no definite D call. The CDR3 sequence is 13 residues long. From germline, CDR1 is MNHEY and CDR2 SMNVEV (reference sequence). This chain's CDR3 is CNRQLNSNQPQHF. The CDR3 nucleotides are TGTAATCGGCAGCTTAATAGCAATCAGCCCCAGCATTTT.

The chain has TRBV4-2 and TRBJ1-2; 7 positions match TRBD1. V shed 6 bases, J shed 2 bases, and the junction held 3 bases outside the gene matches. The CDR3 is 13 amino acids. The germline V gene has CDR1 LGHNA and CDR2 YNFKEQ. CDR3 sequence reads: CASRLTGNYGYTF. CDR3 in DNA: TGTGCCAGCAGGCTGACAGGGAACTATGGCTACACCTTC.

The chain carries TRBV7-8 and TRBJ2-3, with D perhaps matching TRBD2 (6 bases). Trimming pared 4 bases from V and 0 bases from J, leaving 11 bases between. The CDR3 spans 15 residues. CDR1 SGHVS and CDR2 FQNEAQ come from the germline V gene. The CDR3 sequence is CASSSTSSSTDTQYF. The DNA of the CDR3 is TGTGCCAGCAGCTCGACTAGTTCTAGCACAGATACGCAGTATTTT.

The chain combines TRBV7-2 with TRBJ2-1, with 13 bases that match TRBD2. Germline loops: CDR1 SGHTA, CDR2 FQGNSA. The CDR3 is 17 amino acids. V gave up 5 bases and J gave up 3 bases; unmatched junction bases: 7. Here the CDR3 reads CASSPGLAGRGYNEQFF. DNA of the CDR3: TGTGCCAGCAGCCCGGGACTAGCGGGGAGGGGCTACAATGAGCAGTTCTTC. Full variable domain (missing parts from reference TRBV7-2 and TRBJ2-1): GAGVSQSPSNKVTEKGKDVELRCDPISGHTALYWYRQSLGQGLEFLIYFQGNSAPDKSGLPSDRFSAERTGGSVSTLTIQRTQQEDSAVYLCASSPGLAGRGYNEQFFGPGTRLTVL.

This clonotype has a count of ten or more. The CDR3 is CSVEGVTSGNNEQFF. The CDR3 DNA sequence: TGCAGCGTTGAAGGTGTCACTAGCGGGAATAATGAGCAGTTCTTC. The chain joins TRBV29-1 to TRBJ2-1; 10 bases agree with TRBD2. V shed 1 base and J 7 bases; nucleotides not matched to a gene: 7. The CDR3 spans 15 residues. Germline lookup yields CDR1 SQVTM and CDR2 ANQGSEA.

This clonotype was recorded only once. This chain joins TRBV7-2 and TRBJ2-3; D is perhaps TRBD2 (6 bases). The CDR3 covers 17 residues. The V end was cut by 2 bases, the J end by 6 bases, with 21 bases between. Germline assignment: CDR1 SGHTA and CDR2 FQGNSA. The CDR3 coding sequence is TGTGCCAGCAGCTTATTCGGTACGGGAGCTGTTCCCGATACGCAGTATTTT. This translates into CASSLFGTGAVPDTQYF.

This clonotype appeared a few times. The chain recombines TRBV7-2 with TRBJ2-1; 7 nucleotides line up with TRBD2. The junction had 10 bases not matched to a gene; V was cut back by 5 bases and J by 3 bases. CDR1 is SGHTA, CDR2 FQGNSA, per germline. The CDR3 length is 16 residues. The CDR3 DNA is TGTGCCAGCAGCCCCTACCTGGGGGGGAACTACAATGAGCAGTTCTTC. Translated: CASSPYLGGNYNEQFF. Together with reference TRBV7-2 and TRBJ2-1, the CDR3 gives the full variable domain: GAGVSQSPSNKVTEKGKDVELRCDPISGHTALYWYRQSLGQGLEFLIYFQGNSAPDKSGLPSDRFSAERTGGSVSTLTIQRTQQEDSAVYLCASSPYLGGNYNEQFFGPGTRLTVL.

This clonotype has a count of ten or more. This chain uses TRBV5-5 with TRBJ2-3; TRBD2 aligns across 7 bases. CDR3 size: 16 residues. V shed 0 bases, J shed 0 bases, and the junction held 4 bases outside the gene matches. CDR1 SGHKS and CDR2 YYEKEE come from the germline V gene (reference sequence). In DNA, the CDR3 is TGTGCCAGCAGCTTGGCGCGGGGGACTAGCACAGATACGCAGTATTTT. Amino acid sequence: CASSLARGTSTDTQYF. Using reference TRBV5-5 and TRBJ2-3 for the parts outside the CDR3, the full variable domain is DAGVTQSPTHLIKTRGQQVTLRCSPISGHKSVSWYQQVLGQGPQFIFQYYEKEERGRGNFPDRFSARQFPNYSSELNVNALLLGDSALYLCASSLARGTSTDTQYFGPGTRLTVL.

This clonotype was counted ten times or more. The chain is built from TRBV20-1 and TRBJ2-7, with 8 bases identical to TRBD1. The germline V gene has CDR1 DFQATT and CDR2 SNEGSKA (reference sequence). This CDR3 has 15 residues. V lost 4 bases, J lost 3 bases, and 11 bases stayed unmatched. The CDR3 DNA follows: TGCAGTGCTAAACTTTCCGGACAGGGCGGCTACGAGCAGTACTTC. Translation: CSAKLSGQGGYEQYF.

The chain is built from TRBV2 and TRBJ1-4, with 7 bases aligning to TRBD1. Trimming took 4 bases from V and 8 from J; bases not matched to a gene: 7. The CDR3 length is 14 residues. Germline V lookup: CDR1 SNHLY, CDR2 FYNNEI. CDR3 sequence: CASSVPGGREKLFF. CDR3 DNA: TGTGCCAGCAGTGTACCAGGGGGAAGGGAAAAACTGTTTTTT.

This clonotype turned up a few times. The V call is TRBV2, the J call TRBJ2-3; TRBD2 agrees at 10 bases. The ends lost 10 bases at V and 1 base at J; junction bases unmatched: 5. This CDR3 region has 14 residues. In germline, CDR1 is SNHLY, CDR2 FYNNEI. The DNA of the CDR3 is TGTGCCACCCGAGCGGGGGGGGGCACAGATACGCAGTATTTT. Protein sequence: CATRAGGGTDTQYF.

This clonotype showed up just a few times. The chain joins TRBV25-1 to TRBJ2-7; TRBD2 is a possible D gene (6 bases). V was clipped by 2 bases and J by 1 base, with 12 bases between them. The CDR3 is 15 amino acids. Per the germline V gene, CDR1 is MGHDK and CDR2 is SYGVNS. CDR3 region: CASSERLVRSYEQYF. The CDR3 nucleotides read TGTGCCAGCAGTGAAAGACTAGTACGGTCCTACGAGCAGTACTTC.

This clonotype was seen a few times. The J gene is TRBJ2-1, the V gene TRBV29-1, with D perhaps TRBD1 (5 bases). CDR1 is SQVTM, CDR2 ANQGSEA, per germline. V gave up 2 bases and J gave up 7 bases, with 21 bases separating them. The CDR3 covers 16 residues. CDR3 loop: CSVENPTRQGANEQFF. CDR3 DNA sequence: TGCAGCGTTGAAAACCCGACCCGGCAGGGCGCGAATGAGCAGTTCTTC.

The V gene is TRBV19, the J gene TRBJ1-5; D is unresolved. Germline V lookup: CDR1 LNHDA, CDR2 SQIVND (reference sequence). This CDR3 spans 13 amino acids. V was trimmed by 0 bases and J by 11 bases, leaving 11 bases between them. CDR3 sequence reads: CASSIDSVTAQHF. The CDR3 DNA reads as TGTGCCAGTAGTATAGATTCAGTAACGGCCCAGCATTTT.